These T cell receptor beta chains were read from a single sample in a study of CD8+ T cells in alopecia areata. The method was immunoSEQ multiplex PCR; TCRdb's version includes in-frame clones alone and lacks a portion of them. The profile shows over 150,000 clones, about 53% of them singletons. The sample consisted of CD8+ T cells sorted from blood, taken at week 24, from a patient treated with tofacitinib. Source of these receptors: a human donor with alopecia areata. The CDR3 runs from the conserved cysteine through the conserved F or W. Each record gives: J gene, V gene, D gene, clone size, CDR3 protein, CDR3 DNA. D genes are given only for firm matches. Clone size appears in some rows only: once, few, many, or a class for an expanded clone.

>TRBJ1-1|TRBV29-1|-|few
CSAYQGNTEAFF
TGCAGCGCTTATCAGGGAAACACTGAAGCTTTCTTT
>TRBJ2-3|TRBV27|TRBD2|-
CASSTLAGESTDTQYF
TGTGCCAGCAGTACCCTAGCGGGGGAGTCCACAGATACGCAGTATTTT
>TRBJ1-1|TRBV29-1|-|few
CSVSYTEAFF
TGCAGCGTTTCGTACACTGAAGCTTTCTTT
>TRBJ1-2|TRBV15|-|-
CATSSAHGATYGYTF
TGTGCCACCAGCAGTGCTCACGGGGCCACTTATGGCTACACCTTC
>TRBJ2-3|TRBV7-9|-|-
CASSLISGDTQYF
TGTGCCAGCAGCTTAATTTCGGGGGATACGCAGTATTTT
>TRBJ2-7|TRBV27|-|-
CASSFSGFEQYF
TGTGCCAGCAGTTTTTCGGGGTTCGAGCAGTACTTC
>TRBJ1-2|TRBV29-1|TRBD1|-
CSVEDLDEGALSYGYTF
TGCAGCGTTGAAGATCTTGACGAGGGGGCGCTTAGCTATGGCTACACCTTC
>TRBJ2-7|TRBV7-8|-|-
CASISNELSYEQYF
TGTGCCAGCATCTCAAATGAACTCAGCTACGAGCAGTACTTC
>TRBJ2-4|TRBV14|-|few
CASSQAGRQYF
TGTGCCAGCAGCCAAGCGGGCAGACAGTACTTC
>TRBJ2-2|TRBV5-3|-|few
CARSFTGTGELFF
TGTGCCAGAAGCTTTACAGGGACCGGGGAGCTGTTTTTT
>TRBJ1-5|TRBV2|TRBD1|-
CASSSTRPTGGNQPQHF
TGTGCCAGCAGTTCTACCCGGCCGACAGGGGGTAATCAGCCCCAGCATTTT
>TRBJ1-4|TRBV9|TRBD1|-
CASSPQDRDREKLFF
TGTGCCAGCAGCCCTCAGGACAGGGATCGTGAAAAACTGTTTTTT
>TRBJ1-1|TRBV7-2|TRBD1|few
CASSFTGAEAFF
TGTGCCAGCAGCTTCACAGGGGCTGAAGCTTTCTTT
>TRBJ1-5|TRBV4-3|-|-
CASSQDLNQPQHF
TGCGCCAGCAGCCAAGATTTGAATCAGCCCCAGCATTTT
>TRBJ2-1|TRBV10-1|TRBD2|-
CASSEKRGGNEQFF
TGCGCCAGCAGTGAAAAGCGGGGGGGGAATGAGCAGTTCTTC
>TRBJ2-3|TRBV29-1|TRBD2|-
CSVTSGGATDTQYF
TGCAGCGTTACTAGCGGGGGGGCGACAGATACGCAGTATTTT
>TRBJ1-2|TRBV29-1|-|-
CSVENRDRGYTF
TGCAGCGTTGAGAACCGGGACCGCGGCTACACCTTC
>TRBJ1-2|TRBV7-2|-|-
CASSFPRDLPNYGYTF
TGTGCCAGCAGCTTTCCGAGGGACCTACCCAACTATGGCTACACCTTC
>TRBJ2-2|TRBV9|-|-
CASSSGTSPLNTGELFF
TGTGCCAGCAGCTCGGGGACCAGTCCTTTGAACACCGGGGAGCTGTTTTTT
>TRBJ1-2|TRBV13|-|-
CASSTNPPGPNYGYTF
TGTGCCAGCAGCACGAACCCCCCGGGCCCCAACTATGGCTACACCTTC
>TRBJ2-2|TRBV13|TRBD1|once
CASSPTGDRLGAGELFF
TGTGCCAGCAGCCCTACGGGGGACAGGCTGGGTGCCGGGGAGCTGTTTTTT
>TRBJ2-1|TRBV4-1|-|-
CASGQDQGGSYNEQFF
TGCGCCAGCGGCCAAGACCAGGGCGGCTCCTACAATGAGCAGTTCTTC
>TRBJ2-1|TRBV30|-|-
CAWAGTPFSYNEQFF
TGTGCCTGGGCCGGGACACCCTTCTCCTACAATGAGCAGTTCTTC
>TRBJ2-7|TRBV30|-|-
CAWSVRPGAEQYF
TGTGCCTGGAGTGTACGACCGGGGGCCGAGCAGTACTTC
>TRBJ2-7|TRBV19|TRBD1|-
CASSIDRGPAEQYF
TGTGCCAGTAGCATCGACAGGGGGCCCGCGGAGCAGTACTTC
>TRBJ1-5|TRBV5-6|TRBD1|few
CASSLGQGSRPQHF
TGTGCCAGCAGCCTAGGACAGGGGTCAAGGCCCCAGCATTTT
>TRBJ2-3|TRBV11-2|-|-
CASSLDWRTDTQYF
TGTGCCAGCAGCTTAGATTGGCGCACAGATACGCAGTATTTT
>TRBJ1-1|TRBV11-2|-|-
CASSHGGIEAFF
TGTGCCAGCAGCCACGGCGGGATTGAAGCTTTCTTT
>TRBJ1-1|TRBV5-1|TRBD1|-
CASSLGQGETEAFF
TGCGCCAGCAGCTTGGGACAGGGAGAAACTGAAGCTTTCTTT
>TRBJ2-1|TRBV6-6|-|few
CATTYSPSYNEQFF
TGTGCCACTACCTACAGTCCCTCCTACAATGAGCAGTTCTTC
>TRBJ2-1|TRBV14|-|-
CASSPGWNNEQFF
TGTGCCAGCAGCCCCGGGTGGAACAATGAGCAGTTCTTC
>TRBJ2-3|TRBV10-3|TRBD2|few
CAISENRDYTDTQYF
TGTGCCATCAGTGAGAACCGGGACTACACAGATACGCAGTATTTT
>TRBJ1-2|TRBV29-1|-|few
CSVEETGWSYGYTF
TGCAGCGTTGAAGAGACAGGATGGTCATATGGCTACACCTTC
>TRBJ1-5|TRBV27|-|-
CASSSLGGSNQPQHF
TGTGCCAGCAGTTCCCTGGGGGGGAGCAATCAGCCCCAGCATTTT
>TRBJ2-3|TRBV13|-|-
CASSPLVEDTQYF
TGTGCCAGCAGCCCTTTAGTGGAAGATACGCAGTATTTT
>TRBJ1-6|TRBV13|-|-
CASRSSYNSPLHF
TGTGCCAGCAGAAGCTCCTATAATTCACCCCTCCACTTT
>TRBJ2-6|TRBV4-3|-|-
CASSQDEGTGANVLTF
TGCGCCAGCAGCCAAGATGAGGGGACGGGGGCCAACGTCCTGACTTTC
>TRBJ2-1|TRBV7-3|-|-
CASSLIGNEQFF
TGTGCCAGCAGCTTAATTGGGAATGAGCAGTTCTTC
>TRBJ1-5|TRBV19|-|-
CASSISSNQPQHF
TGTGCCAGTAGTATTTCGAGCAATCAGCCCCAGCATTTT
>TRBJ1-1|TRBV7-9|-|-
CASSLEQAGTEAFF
TGTGCCAGCAGCTTAGAACAGGCGGGCACTGAAGCTTTCTTT
>TRBJ2-1|TRBV6-5|-|-
CASSYSAGPSYNEQFF
TGTGCCAGCAGTTACTCCGCGGGACCCTCCTACAATGAGCAGTTCTTC
>TRBJ2-5|TRBV6-1|TRBD2|-
CASSEAGLRQATQYF
TGTGCCAGCAGTGAAGCGGGACTAAGGCAAGCGACCCAGTACTTC
>TRBJ2-7|TRBV7-2|TRBD1|-
CASSARDSYEQYF
TGTGCCAGCAGCGCAAGGGACAGCTACGAGCAGTACTTC
>TRBJ1-6|TRBV2|-|once
CASSGGRVSNSPLHF
TGTGCCAGCAGTGGGGGGCGGGTAAGCAATTCACCCCTCCACTTT
>TRBJ2-7|TRBV4-1|-|once
CASSQGVDGSYEQYF
TGCGCCAGCAGCCAAGGTGTTGACGGTTCCTACGAGCAGTACTTC
>TRBJ2-6|TRBV11-2|-|-
CASSLGGSGANVLTF
TGTGCCAGCAGCTTAGGGGGCTCTGGGGCCAACGTCCTGACTTTC
>TRBJ2-7|TRBV4-1|TRBD1|few
CASSHAGTGLTYEQYF
TGCGCCAGCAGCCATGCCGGGACAGGGCTGACCTACGAGCAGTACTTC
>TRBJ1-1|TRBV7-9|TRBD1|-
CASSGTANTEAFF
TGTGCCAGCAGCGGGACAGCGAACACTGAAGCTTTCTTT
>TRBJ2-5|TRBV7-5|-|few
CASSETGGGETQYF
TGTGCCAGCAGCGAAACAGGGGGCGGCGAGACCCAGTACTTC
>TRBJ2-5|TRBV4-1|-|-
CASSQDLEETQHF
TGCGCCAGCAGCCAAGATTTGGAGGAGACCCAGCACTTC
>TRBJ2-7|TRBV27|TRBD1|-
CASRGQGTYEQYF
TGTGCCAGCAGGGGACAGGGAACATACGAGCAGTACTTC
>TRBJ1-2|TRBV11-2|-|-
CASSLDGVGITF
TGTGCCAGCAGCTTAGATGGAGTGGGCATCACCTTC
>TRBJ1-4|TRBV6-6|TRBD1|-
CASRTGAEKLFF
TGTGCCAGCAGGACAGGGGCTGAAAAACTGTTTTTT
>TRBJ2-2|TRBV29-1|-|few
CSVRISNTGELFF
TGCAGCGTACGAATTTCGAACACCGGGGAGCTGTTTTTT
>TRBJ2-1|TRBV5-6|TRBD2|-
CASSLALAGGPGEQFF
TGTGCCAGCAGCTTGGCCCTAGCGGGGGGGCCGGGTGAGCAGTTCTTC
>TRBJ1-5|TRBV19|TRBD1|-
CASSPGGDSNQPQHF
TGTGCCAGTAGTCCAGGGGGCGATAGCAATCAGCCCCAGCATTTT
>TRBJ1-2|TRBV13|TRBD1|-
CASSLRGGLVSYGYTF
TGTGCCAGCAGCTTAAGAGGGGGCCTAGTTAGCTATGGCTACACCTTC
>TRBJ2-2|TRBV27|-|few
CASSLIAITSGELFF
TGTGCCAGCAGTTTAATAGCCATAACTAGCGGGGAGCTGTTTTTT
>TRBJ1-1|TRBV13|-|-
CASSRGVEAFF
TGTGCCAGCAGCCGAGGTGTGGAAGCTTTCTTT